These 5 T cell receptor beta chains were sequenced from one sample in a study of T cells in Graves' hyperthyroidism and ophthalmopathy (dated by TCRdb to about 2019). Library method: multiplex PCR. TCRdb names Illumina HiSeq 2000 as the instrument used. The TCR beta CDR3 regions were amplified from the RNA transcripts. The first round of RT-PCR for the TCR CDR3 was performed with the HTBI primer set and the Qiagen OneStep RT-PCR kit. TCRdb applied fastp at Q25 and MiXCR to the public reads, then kept only in-frame beta chains. Under each unique CDR3 protein, matching rows form one entry showing the most common genes and DNA. The sample yields around 200,000 distinct CDR3 sequences; over 15% were counted once. The ten largest account for 25% to 30% of the sample. Sequenced input: blood. The origin of the receptors is a woman aged 45-65 years with Graves' hyperthyroidism.

This clonotype appeared many times. The gene calls are TRBV20-1 and TRBJ1-6, with 7 bases lining up with TRBD1. The V segment lost 4 bases and the J segment 3 bases; nucleotides outside the gene matches: 6. Per germline, CDR1 DFQATT and CDR2 SNEGSKA (reference sequence). The CDR3 runs to 15 residues. CDR3 nucleotide sequence: TGCAGTGCTACTTCGACAGGGATCTATAATTCACCCCTCCACTTT. Translating gives CSATSTGIYNSPLHF.

A word on this clonotype: A read error may explain this, as a much larger clone is one base away. V gene TRBV20-1 combines with J gene TRBJ2-2, with 10 bases aligning to TRBD1. Germline CDR1 is DFQATT and CDR2 is SNEGSKA (reference sequence). The CDR3 sequence is 15 residues long. V lost 5 bases, J lost 4 bases, and 7 bases stayed unmatched. The CDR3 DNA follows: TGCAGTGCTGCTGGACAGGGGGGTTCCACCGGGGAGCTGTTTTTT. It codes for CSAAGQGGSTGELFF.

This clonotype appeared many times. This chain connects TRBV9 to TRBJ2-1; possibly TRBD1 for D (7 bases). The V and J ends lost 7 bases and 7 bases respectively, with 15 bases between them. CDR3 length equals 13 residues. Germline CDR1 and CDR2: SGDLS and YYNGEE. The CDR3 region is CASGQGGGNEQFF. DNA of the CDR3: TGTGCCAGCGGCCAGGGGGGCGGGAATGAGCAGTTCTTC. The full variable domain, in which reference TRBV9 and TRBJ2-1 provide the parts outside the CDR3, is DSGVTQTPKHLITATGQRVTLRCSPRSGDLSVYWYQQSLDQGLQFLIQYYNGEERAKGNILERFSAQQFPDLHSELNLSSLELGDSALYFCASGQGGGNEQFFGPGTRLTVL.

This clonotype was found many times. The chain is built from TRBV6-2 or TRBV6-3 and TRBJ2-7; D possibly corresponds to TRBD2 (5 bases). This CDR3 has 14 amino acids. Germline V gene lookup returns CDR1 MNHEY and CDR2 SVGEGT. Trimming cost V 2 bases and J 3 bases, with 11 bases left between them. In DNA form, the CDR3 reads TGTGCCAGCAGTTACGGGAGACTACGCTACGAGCAGTACTTC. Amino acid sequence: CASSYGRLRYEQYF.

This clonotype was recorded many times. The gene calls are TRBV11-1 and TRBJ2-5, with D perhaps being TRBD1 or TRBD2 (5 bases each). Trimming pared 5 bases from V and 5 bases from J, leaving 18 bases between. The CDR3 has 15 amino acids. Germline CDR1 SGHAT, CDR2 FQDESV (reference sequence). The CDR3 nucleotides read TGTGCCAGCAGCCCCGGAGCCGGGGCTGGGGAGACCCAGTACTTC. Protein product: CASSPGAGAGETQYF. Full variable domain (rest looked up from reference TRBV11-1 and TRBJ2-5): EAEVAQSPRYKITEKSQAVAFWCDPISGHATLYWYRQILGQGPELLVQFQDESVVDDSQLPKDRFSAERLKGVDSTLKIQPAELGDSAMYLCASSPGAGAGETQYFGPGTRLLVL.